The TCR beta chain under discussion was sequenced for a study of PD-1 blockade in classical Hodgkin lymphoma. Study context: Nivolumab dosing for patients was 3 mg/kg, administered intravenously every 2 weeks. Findings and caveats of the study: Possibly reflecting disease activity or prior therapy, repertoire differences have causes that remain undefined.

Worth noting for this clone: Its antigen is as yet unknown.

As to time point: cycle 4 day 1 (C4D1), after six to seven weeks of nivolumab. All trial patients relapsed after autologous stem cell transplantation. The repertoire was sequenced with immunoSEQ multiplex PCR; TCRdb's copy has only in-frame clones and lacks some. Of some 96,000 clones listed, roughly 91% are singletons. The V gene lost 1 base and the J gene lost 7 bases, with 9 bases spanning the gap. CDR1 SGDLS and CDR2 YYNGEE come from the germline V gene. This CDR3 has 13 residues. The sequencing used peripheral blood mononuclear cells (PBMCs), collected before the fourth cycle of nivolumab. The chain joins TRBV9 to TRBJ2-1; a weak D match, TRBD2 (5 bases). The source is a human donor with classical Hodgkin lymphoma. The CDR3 DNA follows: TGTGCCAGCAGCGTAATAACGGGGAATGAGCAGTTCTTC. This gives the protein CASSVITGNEQFF.